The entry below gives a single T cell receptor beta chain sequence along with its context. Seattle participants joined during active infection and were tracked over time. These data originate in a study of blood T cell repertoires in COVID-19. Overall study: Acute-phase and convalescent COVID-19 samples originated in the United States, Italy and Spain. From T cells, B-cell-depleted T cells, or PBMCs came the material, which was cDNA or gDNA.

Produced via immunoSEQ multiplex PCR; TCRdb's table is partial and in-frame only. The data hold about 290,000 clones, with 85% to 90% observed a single time. The CDR3 is 14 amino acids. The ends were cut back, 6 bases at V and 5 bases at J, with 16 bases in the middle. Germline assignment: CDR1 SQVTM and CDR2 ANQGSEA. This clonotype originated in a woman under 40 with COVID-19, enrolled during active disease. The chain has TRBV29-1 and TRBJ2-2; tentatively, D is TRBD1 (9 bases). Sequenced: peripheral blood. The CDR3 sequence: CSVGTGTSTGELFF. CDR3 DNA: TGCAGCGTCGGGACAGGGACTAGTACCGGGGAGCTGTTTTTT.